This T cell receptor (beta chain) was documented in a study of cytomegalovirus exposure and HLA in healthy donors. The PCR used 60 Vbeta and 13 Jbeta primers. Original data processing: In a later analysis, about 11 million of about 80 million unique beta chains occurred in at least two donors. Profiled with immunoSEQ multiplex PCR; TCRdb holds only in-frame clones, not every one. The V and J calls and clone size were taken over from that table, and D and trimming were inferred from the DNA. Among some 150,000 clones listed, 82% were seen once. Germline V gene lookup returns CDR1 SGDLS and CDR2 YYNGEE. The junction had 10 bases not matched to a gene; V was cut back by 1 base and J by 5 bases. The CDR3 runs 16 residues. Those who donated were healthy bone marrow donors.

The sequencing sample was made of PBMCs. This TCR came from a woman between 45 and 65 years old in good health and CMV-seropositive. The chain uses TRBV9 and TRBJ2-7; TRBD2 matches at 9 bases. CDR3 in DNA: TGTGCCAGCAGCGTATCCAGCGGGGGGACTCTCCACGAGCAGTACTTC. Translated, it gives CASSVSSGGTLHEQYF.